The 16 T cell receptor beta chains below come from one sample, sequenced in a study of T cell changes during pregnancy in multiple sclerosis. Using immunoSEQ multiplex PCR, the repertoire was profiled, and TCRdb retains in-frame clones only, with some absent. This repertoire shows fewer than 75,000 clones, approximately 93% found once; its top ten account for over 1.3%. Source: peripheral blood, taken in the second trimester of pregnancy. The receptors originated from a female donor with multiple sclerosis, enrolled in a pregnancy study.

V usage is TRBV13 and J usage is TRBJ2-5, with D possibly being TRBD2 (7 bases). With 3 bases removed from V and 7 bases from J, the gap between germline ends came to 18 bases. In germline, CDR1 is PRHDT, CDR2 FYEKMQ (reference sequence). The CDR3 loop spans 15 amino acids. The CDR3 region is CASSLVAGAPPTQYF. The CDR3 nucleotides are TGTGCCAGCAGCTTGGTGGCGGGGGCCCCTCCGACCCAGTACTTC.

The gene calls are TRBV18 and TRBJ2-5; no clear D gene. V was shortened by 3 bases and J by 0 bases, with 2 bases between the two germline ends. The CDR3 has 12 amino acids. Germline-derived CDR1 and CDR2 are KGHSH and LQKENI. The CDR3 sequence: CASSPNQETQYF. In DNA form, the CDR3 reads TGTGCCAGCTCACCCAACCAAGAGACCCAGTACTTC.

This clone has just one count. V gene TRBV10-3 combines with J gene TRBJ1-2, with D possibly TRBD1 on 6 matching bases. This CDR3 is built from 14 residues. CDR1 and CDR2 (germline): ENHRY, SYGVKD. V lost 7 bases, J lost 2 bases, and 14 bases lay in between. The CDR3 spells CAITPGHSNYGYTF. The CDR3 DNA is TGTGCCATCACCCCGGGACACTCAAACTATGGCTACACCTTC.

This sequence joins TRBV19 and TRBJ1-1; 8 bases line up with TRBD1. From germline, CDR1 is LNHDA and CDR2 SQIVND (reference sequence). CDR3 length: 17 amino acids. The junction had 14 bases not matched to a gene; V was cut back by 7 bases and J by 1 base. The CDR3 loop is CASTPRQGSSKNTEAFF. CDR3 nucleotides: TGTGCCAGTACCCCACGACAGGGGTCTTCCAAGAACACTGAAGCTTTCTTT.

This chain joins TRBV5-1 and TRBJ2-1; no reliable D call. This CDR3 comprises 12 residues. Trimming pared 4 bases from V and 4 bases from J, leaving 6 bases between. Germline values: CDR1 SGHRS, CDR2 YFSETQ. The CDR3 DNA reads TGCGCCAGCAGCCTAATATACAATGAGCAGTTCTTC. It codes for CASSLIYNEQFF.

V usage is TRBV7-2 and J usage is TRBJ1-4; a weak D match, TRBD1 (6 bases). The CDR3 is made up of 14 amino acids. V was pared by 8 bases and J by 8 bases, with 18 bases between. The germline gives CDR1 SGHTA, CDR2 FQGNSA. The CDR3 is CASAMGTGMEKLFF. Written as DNA, the CDR3 is TGTGCCAGCGCGATGGGAACAGGGATGGAAAAACTGTTTTTT.

The V gene is TRBV7-7, the J gene TRBJ2-3; 9 nucleotides agree with TRBD2. Losses at the gene ends were 1 base for V and 3 bases for J; bases not matched to a gene: 5. This CDR3 region has 16 residues. CDR1 and CDR2 from the germline V gene are SSHAT and FNYEAQ (reference sequence). CDR3 in amino acids: CASSLGIAGATDTQYF. Here the CDR3 DNA reads TGTGCCAGCAGCTTAGGGATAGCGGGAGCTACAGATACGCAGTATTTT.

This clone was recorded only once. The chain recombines TRBV6-5 with TRBJ2-2; 10 nucleotides line up with TRBD1. Germline CDR1 reads MNHEY; CDR2 reads SVGAGI. CDR3 length: 13 residues. Unmatched junction bases numbered 6, after V lost 5 bases and J lost 12 bases. The CDR3: CASSNRDRGKLFF. The CDR3 coding sequence is TGTGCCAGCAGTAACAGGGACAGGGGAAAGCTGTTTTTT.

The CDR3 is CASSPPDRNNGYTF. The DNA of the CDR3 is TGCGCCAGCAGCCCACCAGACAGGAACAATGGCTACACCTTC. V and J are TRBV5-1 and TRBJ1-2, with D perhaps TRBD1 (6 bases). Germline V gene lookup returns CDR1 SGHRS and CDR2 YFSETQ. V was cut by 4 bases and J by 6 bases, with 16 bases left in between. The CDR3 has 14 residues.

The chain couples TRBV15 to TRBJ1-1; D might be TRBD1 (5 bases). The V and J ends lost 0 bases and 3 bases respectively, with 20 bases between them. This CDR3 comprises 18 residues. The V gene's germline CDR1 is LNHNV and CDR2 YYDKDF (reference sequence). The CDR3 spells CATSRDLGGFDWDTEAFF. In DNA form, the CDR3 reads TGTGCCACCAGCAGAGATCTTGGGGGGTTTGATTGGGACACTGAAGCTTTCTTT.

The CDR3 DNA is TGTGCCAGCAGTGAAAAGGGGACACTCACTGGGGGTGAAAAACTGTTTTTT. This translates into CASSEKGTLTGGEKLFF. The chain carries TRBV6-1 and TRBJ1-4; TRBD1 is a possible D gene (6 bases). This CDR3 is 17 amino acids long. V lost 2 bases, J lost 7 bases, and 20 bases lay in between. The germline gives CDR1 MNHNS, CDR2 SASEGT.

This clone was counted only a few times. The rearrangement uses TRBV19 and TRBJ1-6; 7 bases agree with TRBD1. This CDR3 comprises 15 residues. Germline lookup yields CDR1 LNHDA and CDR2 SQIVND (reference sequence). Unmatched junction bases numbered 7, after V lost 6 bases and J lost 5 bases. The CDR3 bases are TGTGCCAGTAGCCGACAGGGAACGAATAATTCACCCCTCCACTTT. Its translation is CASSRQGTNNSPLHF. Based on the CDR3 plus reference TRBV19 and TRBJ1-6, the full variable domain is DGGITQSPKYLFRKEGQNVTLSCEQNLNHDAMYWYRQDPGQGLRLIYYSQIVNDFQKGDIAEGYSVSREKKESFPLTVTSAQKNPTAFYLCASSRQGTNNSPLHFGNGTRLTVT.

V usage is TRBV6-5 and J usage is TRBJ2-7, with 9 bases that match TRBD1. The CDR3 consists of 13 residues. The germline gives CDR1 MNHEY, CDR2 SVGAGI. V dropped 6 bases and J dropped 5; count of bases not matched to a gene: 5. The CDR3 reads CASRGRTGDEQYF. DNA of the CDR3: TGTGCCAGCAGGGGCAGGACAGGGGACGAGCAGTACTTC.

The chain recombines TRBV7-9 with TRBJ1-1; the D gene is possibly TRBD1 (6 bases). The CDR3 is made up of 17 amino acids. Germline-derived CDR1 and CDR2 are SEHNR and FQNEAQ (reference sequence). V was cut by 2 bases and J by 2 bases, with 18 bases left in between. CDR3 coding DNA: TGTGCCAGCAGCTTACCCCCCGGACAGCCCCATAACACTGAAGCTTTCTTT. This codes for CASSLPPGQPHNTEAFF.

This clone has a single count. The CDR3 region has the DNA TGTGCCAGTAGTACGGGACAGGGTGGGATCTCTGGGGCCAACGTCCTGACTTTC. The encoded protein is CASSTGQGGISGANVLTF. This chain connects TRBV19 to TRBJ2-6; TRBD1 aligns across 9 bases. Germline V gene lookup returns CDR1 LNHDA and CDR2 SQIVND (reference sequence). Unmatched junction bases numbered 7, after V lost 4 bases and J lost 0 bases. The CDR3 covers 18 residues.

The rearrangement links TRBV11-2 to TRBJ2-3, with no clear D. Germline CDR1 reads SGHAT; CDR2 reads FQNNGV. The germline V and J ends were trimmed by 5 bases and 2 bases, with 14 bases remaining between them. This CDR3 is built from 15 residues. The CDR3 loop reads CASSPTNSFTDTQYF. CDR3 coding DNA: TGTGCCAGCAGCCCCACGAACAGTTTCACAGATACGCAGTATTTT.